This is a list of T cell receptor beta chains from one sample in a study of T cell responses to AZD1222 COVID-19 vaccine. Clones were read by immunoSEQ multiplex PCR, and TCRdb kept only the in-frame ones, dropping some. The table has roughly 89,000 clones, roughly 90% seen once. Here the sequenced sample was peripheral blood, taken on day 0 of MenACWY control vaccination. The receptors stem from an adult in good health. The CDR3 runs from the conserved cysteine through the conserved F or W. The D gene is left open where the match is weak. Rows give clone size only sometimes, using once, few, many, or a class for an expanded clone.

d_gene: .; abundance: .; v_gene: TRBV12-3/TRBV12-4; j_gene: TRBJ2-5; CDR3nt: TGTGCCAGCAGTAAAACGGGGACTTCTCACTTC; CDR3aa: CASSKTGTSHF
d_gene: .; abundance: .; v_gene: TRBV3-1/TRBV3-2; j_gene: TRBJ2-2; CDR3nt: TGTGCCAGCAGCCGACAGGGAGGGACCGGGGAGCTGTTTTTT; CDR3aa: CASSRQGGTGELFF
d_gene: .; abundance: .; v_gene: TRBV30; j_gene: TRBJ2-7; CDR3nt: TGTGCCTGGAGTAACCCGAGTGACAGGTCCTACGAGCAGTACTTC; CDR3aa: CAWSNPSDRSYEQYF
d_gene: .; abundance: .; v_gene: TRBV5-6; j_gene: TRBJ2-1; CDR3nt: TGTGCCAGCAGCCCTGTAGCGGAATACAATGAGCAGTTCTTC; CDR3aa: CASSPVAEYNEQFF
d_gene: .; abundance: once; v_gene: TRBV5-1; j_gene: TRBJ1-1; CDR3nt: TGCGCCAGCAGCTTGGAGACCATGAACACTGAAGCTTTCTTT; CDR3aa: CASSLETMNTEAFF
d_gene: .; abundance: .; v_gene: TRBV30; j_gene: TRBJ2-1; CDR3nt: TGTGCCTGGACCTCCTTCGCCGGACCATACAATGAGCAGTTCTTC; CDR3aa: CAWTSFAGPYNEQFF
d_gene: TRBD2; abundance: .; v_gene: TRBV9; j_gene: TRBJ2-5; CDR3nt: TGTGCCAGCAGCGCAACTAGCGGGAGAGAGACCCAGTACTTC; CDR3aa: CASSATSGRETQYF
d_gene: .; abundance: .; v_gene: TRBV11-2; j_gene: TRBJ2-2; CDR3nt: TGTGCCAGCAGCTTAGTCGGAGATACGAACACCGGGGAGCTGTTTTTT; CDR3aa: CASSLVGDTNTGELFF
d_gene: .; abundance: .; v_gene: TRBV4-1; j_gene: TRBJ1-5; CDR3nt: TGCGCCAGCAGCCAAGATGTCCGGGCAGGGTTCCAGCCCCAGCATTTT; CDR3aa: CASSQDVRAGFQPQHF
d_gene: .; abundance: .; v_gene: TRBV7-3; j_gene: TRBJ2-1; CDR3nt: TGTGCCAGCAGCTTAGCGGGATCTTGGAATGAGCAGTTCTTC; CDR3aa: CASSLAGSWNEQFF
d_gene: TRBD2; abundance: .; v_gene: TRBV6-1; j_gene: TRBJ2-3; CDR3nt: TGTGCCAGCAGTGGCCGACTAGCGGGAGTAGTAGATACGCAGTATTTT; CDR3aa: CASSGRLAGVVDTQYF
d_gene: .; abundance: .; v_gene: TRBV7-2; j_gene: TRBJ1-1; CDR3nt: TGTGCCAGCAGCTTAGCACCTACGACACAGGGTGGGAACACTGAAGCTTTCTTT; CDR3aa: CASSLAPTTQGGNTEAFF
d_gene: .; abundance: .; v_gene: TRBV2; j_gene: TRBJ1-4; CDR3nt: TGTGCCAGCAGATGGGGAACAACTAATGAAAAACTGTTTTTT; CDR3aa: CASRWGTTNEKLFF
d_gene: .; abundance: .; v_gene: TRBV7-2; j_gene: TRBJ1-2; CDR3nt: TGTGCCAGCAGCCTTTACGGGTTGAGCCCTAACTATGGCTACACCTTC; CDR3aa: CASSLYGLSPNYGYTF
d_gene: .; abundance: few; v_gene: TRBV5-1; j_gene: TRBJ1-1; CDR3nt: TGCGCCAGCAGCTTGTTGGCTGAAAACACTGAAGCTTTCTTT; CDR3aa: CASSLLAENTEAFF
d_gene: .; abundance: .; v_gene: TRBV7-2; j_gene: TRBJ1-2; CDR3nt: TGTGCCAGCAGCCCATCCCTGGAGAGAGCGGCTAACTATGGCTACACCTTC; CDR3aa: CASSPSLERAANYGYTF
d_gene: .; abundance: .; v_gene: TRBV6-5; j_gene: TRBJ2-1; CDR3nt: TGTGCCAGCAGTCCGTCCGGTCATGCGGGGTGGGAGTTCTTC; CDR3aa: CASSPSGHAGWEFF
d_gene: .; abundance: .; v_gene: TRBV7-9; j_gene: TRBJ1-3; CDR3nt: TGTGCCAGCAGCTTAATGACAGCTTCTGGAAACACCATATATTTT; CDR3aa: CASSLMTASGNTIYF
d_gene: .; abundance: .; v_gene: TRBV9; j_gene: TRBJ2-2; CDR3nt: TGTGCCAGCAGCGTAGCGGCCACCGGGGAGCTGTTTTTT; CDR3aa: CASSVAATGELFF
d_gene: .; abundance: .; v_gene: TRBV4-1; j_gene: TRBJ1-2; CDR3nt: TGCGCCAGCAGCCACAGACAGGAACCTTCCTATGGCTACACCTTC; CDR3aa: CASSHRQEPSYGYTF
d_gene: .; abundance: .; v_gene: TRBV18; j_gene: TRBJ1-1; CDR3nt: TGTGCCAGCTCACGGCTCAATGAAGCTTTCTTT; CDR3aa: CASSRLNEAFF
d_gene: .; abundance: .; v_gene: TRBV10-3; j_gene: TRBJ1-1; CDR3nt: TGTGCCATCAGTGAGTCGAAAGGGGACACTGAAGCTTTCTTT; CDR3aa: CAISESKGDTEAFF
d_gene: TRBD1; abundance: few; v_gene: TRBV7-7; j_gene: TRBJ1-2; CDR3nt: TGTGCCAGCAGCCGCCCCCATGGGGACAGGGGCTATGGCTACACCTTC; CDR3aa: CASSRPHGDRGYGYTF
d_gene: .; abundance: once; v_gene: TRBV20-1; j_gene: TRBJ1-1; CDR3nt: TGCAGTGCAAGTCGGTCGAACACTGAAGCTTTCTTT; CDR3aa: CSASRSNTEAFF
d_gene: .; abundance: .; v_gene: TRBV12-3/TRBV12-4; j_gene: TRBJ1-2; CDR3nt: TGTGCCAGCAGTATCCCGGCGGCTTATGGCTACACCTTC; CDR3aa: CASSIPAAYGYTF
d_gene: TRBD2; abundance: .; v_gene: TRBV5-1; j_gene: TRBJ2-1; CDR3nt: TGCGCCAGCAGCTCTAGAACTAGCGGGTTCAATGAGCAGTTCTTC; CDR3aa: CASSSRTSGFNEQFF
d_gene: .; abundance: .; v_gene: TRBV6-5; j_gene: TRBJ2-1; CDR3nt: TGTGCCAGCGGGACACGGGGGCACAATGAGCAGTTCTTC; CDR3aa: CASGTRGHNEQFF
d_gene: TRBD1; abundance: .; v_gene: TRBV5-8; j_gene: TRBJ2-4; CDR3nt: TGTGCCAGCAGGAGACAGGGGGCGAACATTCAGTACTTC; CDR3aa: CASRRQGANIQYF
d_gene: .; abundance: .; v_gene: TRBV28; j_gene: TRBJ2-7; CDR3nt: TGTGCCAGCAGGCCCGGACAGTACTACGAGCAGTACTTC; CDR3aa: CASRPGQYYEQYF
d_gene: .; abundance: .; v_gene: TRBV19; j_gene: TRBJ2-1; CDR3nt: TGTGCCAGTAGTATTCCAGTGGGAGGCCTAACCAATGAGCAGTTCTTC; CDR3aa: CASSIPVGGLTNEQFF
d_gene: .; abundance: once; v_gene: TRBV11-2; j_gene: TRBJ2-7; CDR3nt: TGTGCCAGCAGCTTCGAGGGGACGGACTACGAGCAGTACTTC; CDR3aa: CASSFEGTDYEQYF
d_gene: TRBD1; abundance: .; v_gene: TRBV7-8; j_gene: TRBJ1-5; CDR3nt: TGTGCCAGCAGCTTAATTGGACAGGGCTCTAGTCAGCCCCAGCATTTT; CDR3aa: CASSLIGQGSSQPQHF
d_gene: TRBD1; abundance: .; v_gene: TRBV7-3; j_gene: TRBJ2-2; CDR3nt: TGTGCCAGCAGACAGGGGGCTAGCACCGGGGAGCTGTTTTTT; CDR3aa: CASRQGASTGELFF
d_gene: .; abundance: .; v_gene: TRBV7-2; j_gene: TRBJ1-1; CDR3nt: TGTGCCAGCAGCCCCCTGAGGGTAGGGGAAGCTTTCTTT; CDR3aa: CASSPLRVGEAFF
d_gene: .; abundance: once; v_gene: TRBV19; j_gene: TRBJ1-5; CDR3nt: TGTGCCAGTAGTATAAATTACCGAGGCAGTAGCAATCAGCCCCAGCATTTT; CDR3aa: CASSINYRGSSNQPQHF
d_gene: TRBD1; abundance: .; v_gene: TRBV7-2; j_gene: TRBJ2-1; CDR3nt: TGTGCCAGCAGCTTACCCGGACAGGGGGCGCTTGGTGAGCAGTTCTTC; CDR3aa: CASSLPGQGALGEQFF
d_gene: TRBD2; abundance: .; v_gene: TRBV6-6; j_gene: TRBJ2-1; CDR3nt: TGTGCCAGCAGTGGAGGACTAGCGGGGGTCTATGAGCAGTTCTTC; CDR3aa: CASSGGLAGVYEQFF
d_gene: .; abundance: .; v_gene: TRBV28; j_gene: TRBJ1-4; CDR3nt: TGTGCCAGCAGTTACCGGGACGGCCGGGAAAAACTGTTTTTT; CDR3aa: CASSYRDGREKLFF
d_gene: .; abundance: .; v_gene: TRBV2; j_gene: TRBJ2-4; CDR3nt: TGTGCCAGCAGATTGTCGATACTAGCCAAAAACATTCAGTACTTC; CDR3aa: CASRLSILAKNIQYF
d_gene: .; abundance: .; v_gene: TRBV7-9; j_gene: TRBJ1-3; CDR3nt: TGTGCCAGCAGCTTAACAGGGAAAGGAAACACCATATATTTT; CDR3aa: CASSLTGKGNTIYF